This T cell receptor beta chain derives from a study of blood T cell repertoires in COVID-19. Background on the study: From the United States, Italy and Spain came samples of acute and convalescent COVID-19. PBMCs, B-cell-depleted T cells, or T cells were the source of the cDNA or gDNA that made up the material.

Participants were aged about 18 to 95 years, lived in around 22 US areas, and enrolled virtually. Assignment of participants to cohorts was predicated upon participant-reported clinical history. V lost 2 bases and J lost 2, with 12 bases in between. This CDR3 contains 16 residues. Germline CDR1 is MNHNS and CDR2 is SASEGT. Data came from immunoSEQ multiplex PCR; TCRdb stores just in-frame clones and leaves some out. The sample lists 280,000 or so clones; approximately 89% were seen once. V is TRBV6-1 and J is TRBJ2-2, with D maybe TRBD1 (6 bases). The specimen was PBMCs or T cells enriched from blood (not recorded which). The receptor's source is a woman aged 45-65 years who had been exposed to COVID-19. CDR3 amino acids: CASSESKGTNTGELFF. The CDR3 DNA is TGTGCCAGCAGTGAAAGCAAGGGGACAAACACCGGGGAGCTGTTTTTT.